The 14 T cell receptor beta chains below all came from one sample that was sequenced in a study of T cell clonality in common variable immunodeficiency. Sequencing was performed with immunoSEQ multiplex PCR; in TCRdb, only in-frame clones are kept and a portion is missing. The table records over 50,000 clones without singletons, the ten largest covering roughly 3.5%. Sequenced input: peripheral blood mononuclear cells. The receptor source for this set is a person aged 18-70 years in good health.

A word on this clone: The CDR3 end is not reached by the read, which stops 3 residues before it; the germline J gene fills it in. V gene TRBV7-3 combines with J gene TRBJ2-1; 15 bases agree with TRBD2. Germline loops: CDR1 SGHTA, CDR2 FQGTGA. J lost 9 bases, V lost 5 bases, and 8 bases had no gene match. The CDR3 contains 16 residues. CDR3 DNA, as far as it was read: TGTGCCAGCAGCAGGACTAGCGGGAGGGCCCTCACTGAG. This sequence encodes CASSRTSGRALTE. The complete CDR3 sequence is CASSRTSGRALTEQFF.

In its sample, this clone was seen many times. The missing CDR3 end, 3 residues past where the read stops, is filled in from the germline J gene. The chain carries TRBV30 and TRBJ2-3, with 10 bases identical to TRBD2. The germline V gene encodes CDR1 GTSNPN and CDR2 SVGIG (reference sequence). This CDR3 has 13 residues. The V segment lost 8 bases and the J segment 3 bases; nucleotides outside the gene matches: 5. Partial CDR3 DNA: TGTGCCGGCATAGCGGGAGGTACAGATACG. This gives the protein CAGIAGGTDT. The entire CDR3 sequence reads CAGIAGGTDTQYF.

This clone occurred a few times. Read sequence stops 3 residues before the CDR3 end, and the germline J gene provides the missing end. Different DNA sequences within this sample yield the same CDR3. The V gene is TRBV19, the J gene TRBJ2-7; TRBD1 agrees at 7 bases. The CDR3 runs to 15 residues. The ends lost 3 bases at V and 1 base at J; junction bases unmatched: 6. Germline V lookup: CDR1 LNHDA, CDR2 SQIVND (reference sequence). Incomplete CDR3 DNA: TGTGCCAGTAGTATTAGGACAGGTGATTCCTACGAG. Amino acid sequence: CASSIRTGDSYE. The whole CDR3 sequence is CASSIRTGDSYEQYF.

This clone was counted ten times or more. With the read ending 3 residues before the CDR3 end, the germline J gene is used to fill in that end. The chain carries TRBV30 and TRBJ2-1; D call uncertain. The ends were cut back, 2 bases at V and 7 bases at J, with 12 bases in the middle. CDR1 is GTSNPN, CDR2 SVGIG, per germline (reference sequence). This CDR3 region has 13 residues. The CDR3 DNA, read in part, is TGTGCCTGGAGTTTGGGCCGACCAAATGAG. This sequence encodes CAWSLGRPNE. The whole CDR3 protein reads CAWSLGRPNEQFF.

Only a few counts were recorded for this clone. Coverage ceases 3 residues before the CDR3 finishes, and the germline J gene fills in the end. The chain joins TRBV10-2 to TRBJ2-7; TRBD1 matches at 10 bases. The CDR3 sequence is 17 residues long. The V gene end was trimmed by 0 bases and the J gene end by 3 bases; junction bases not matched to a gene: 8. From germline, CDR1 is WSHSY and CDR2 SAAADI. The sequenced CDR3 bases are TGCGCCAGCAGTGAGTCGGGGCTATGGGACAGGGGCTACGAG. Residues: CASSESGLWDRGYE. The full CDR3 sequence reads CASSESGLWDRGYEQYF.

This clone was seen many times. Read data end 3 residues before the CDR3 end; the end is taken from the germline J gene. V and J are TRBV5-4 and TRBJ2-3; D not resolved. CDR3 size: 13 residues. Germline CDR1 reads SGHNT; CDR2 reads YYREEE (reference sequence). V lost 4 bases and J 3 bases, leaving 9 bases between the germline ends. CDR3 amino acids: CASSRVTTDTQYF. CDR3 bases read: TGTGCCAGCAGCCGGGTCACTACAGATACG.

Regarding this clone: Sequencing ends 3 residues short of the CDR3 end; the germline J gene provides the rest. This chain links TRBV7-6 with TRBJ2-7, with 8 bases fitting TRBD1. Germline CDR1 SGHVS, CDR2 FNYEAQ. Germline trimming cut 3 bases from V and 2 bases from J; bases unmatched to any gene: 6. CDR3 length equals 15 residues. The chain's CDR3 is CASSLQGQATYEQYF. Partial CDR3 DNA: TGTGCCAGCAGCTTGCAGGGACAGGCAACCTACGAG.

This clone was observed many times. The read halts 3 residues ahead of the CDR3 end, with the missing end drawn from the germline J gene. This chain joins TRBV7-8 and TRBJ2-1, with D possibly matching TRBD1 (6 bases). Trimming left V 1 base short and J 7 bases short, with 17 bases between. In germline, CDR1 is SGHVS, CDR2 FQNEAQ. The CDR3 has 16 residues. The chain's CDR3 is CASSLVGGRGTNEQFF. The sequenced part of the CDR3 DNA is TGTGCCAGCAGCTTAGTAGGGGGAAGGGGGACGAATGAG. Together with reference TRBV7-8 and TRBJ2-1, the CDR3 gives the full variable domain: GAGVSQSPRYKVAKRGQDVALRCDPISGHVSLFWYQQALGQGPEFLTYFQNEAQLDKSGLPSDRFFAERPEGSVSTLKIQRTQQEDSAVYLCASSLVGGRGTNEQFFGPGTRLTVL.

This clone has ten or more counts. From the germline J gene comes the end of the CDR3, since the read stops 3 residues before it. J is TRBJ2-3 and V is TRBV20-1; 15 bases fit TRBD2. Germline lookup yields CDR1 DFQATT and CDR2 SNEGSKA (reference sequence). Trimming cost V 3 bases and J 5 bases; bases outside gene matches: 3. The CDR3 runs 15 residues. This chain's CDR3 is CSARQGLAGGDTQYF. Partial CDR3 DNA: TGCAGTGCTAGGCAGGGACTAGCGGGAGGAGATACG.

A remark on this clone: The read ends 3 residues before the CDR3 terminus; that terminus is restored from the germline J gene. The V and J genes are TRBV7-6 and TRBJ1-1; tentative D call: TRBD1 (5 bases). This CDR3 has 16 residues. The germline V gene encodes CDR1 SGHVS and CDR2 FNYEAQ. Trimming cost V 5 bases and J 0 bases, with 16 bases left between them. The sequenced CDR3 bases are TGTGCCAGCAGCCGAGCGCGGACAAAGGTGAACACTGAA. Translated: CASSRARTKVNTE. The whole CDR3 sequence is CASSRARTKVNTEAFF.

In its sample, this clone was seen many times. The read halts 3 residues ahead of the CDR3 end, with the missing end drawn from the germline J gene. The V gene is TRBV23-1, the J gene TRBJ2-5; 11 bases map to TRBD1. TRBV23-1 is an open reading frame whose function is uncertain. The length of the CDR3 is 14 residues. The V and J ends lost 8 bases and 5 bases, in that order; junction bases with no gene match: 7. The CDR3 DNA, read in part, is TGCGCCAGCCCGCGGACAGGGGGCTGGGAGACC. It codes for CASPRTGGWET. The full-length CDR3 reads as CASPRTGGWETQYF.

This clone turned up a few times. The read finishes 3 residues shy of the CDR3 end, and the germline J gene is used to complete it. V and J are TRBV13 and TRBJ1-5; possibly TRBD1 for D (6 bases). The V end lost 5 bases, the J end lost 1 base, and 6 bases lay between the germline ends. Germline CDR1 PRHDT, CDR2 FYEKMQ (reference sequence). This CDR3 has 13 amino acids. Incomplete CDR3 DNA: TGTGCCAGCAGCACAGGGAGCAATCAGCCC. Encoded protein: CASSTGSNQP. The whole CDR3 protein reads CASSTGSNQPQHF.

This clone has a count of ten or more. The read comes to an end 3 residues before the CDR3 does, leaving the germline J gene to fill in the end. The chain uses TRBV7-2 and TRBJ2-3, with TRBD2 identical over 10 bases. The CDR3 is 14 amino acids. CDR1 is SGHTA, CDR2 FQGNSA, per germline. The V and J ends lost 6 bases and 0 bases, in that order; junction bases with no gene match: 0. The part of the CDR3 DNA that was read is TGTGCCAGCAGGACTAGCGGGAGCACAGATACG. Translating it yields CASRTSGSTDT. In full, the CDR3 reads CASRTSGSTDTQYF.

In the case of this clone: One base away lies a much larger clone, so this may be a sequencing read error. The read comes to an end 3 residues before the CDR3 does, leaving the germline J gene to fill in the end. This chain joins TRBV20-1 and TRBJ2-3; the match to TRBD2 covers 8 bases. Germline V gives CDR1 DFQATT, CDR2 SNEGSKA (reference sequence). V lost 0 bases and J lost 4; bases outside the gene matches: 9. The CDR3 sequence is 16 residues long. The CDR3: CSARDAGGRTPDTQYF. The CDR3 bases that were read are TGCAGTGCTAGAGATGCAGGCGGGAGGACCCCAGATACG.